The 30 T cell receptor beta chains given below trace back to one sample, sequenced in a study of shared clonotypes between healthy human individuals. Sequenced by immunoSEQ multiplex PCR; TCRdb stores in-frame clones only, minus some. The sample yields 2,500,000 or so clones, approximately 94% seen once. Input material: naive CD4+ T cells from PBMCs. Subset meaning: CD45RA+ positively selected. These TCRs come from a man between 18 and 35 years old in good health. Some clones in this sample may be carry-over from other donors' samples.

The chain links TRBV25-1 to TRBJ1-6, with 7 bases that match TRBD1. CDR3 size: 15 residues. Germline V lookup: CDR1 MGHDK, CDR2 SYGVNS. V shed 5 bases, J shed 7 bases, and the junction held 8 bases outside the gene matches. The CDR3 here is CASSPSTGDNSPLHF. The CDR3 DNA sequence: TGTGCCAGCAGTCCATCCACAGGGGACAATTCACCCCTCCACTTT.

This clone was recorded once. The chain carries TRBV9 and TRBJ2-1, with D unresolved. The CDR3 runs to 16 residues. Germline V gene sequence: CDR1 SGDLS, CDR2 YYNGEE. Deletions cut 0 bases from V and 2 bases from J, with 12 bases between. The CDR3 bases are TGTGCCAGCAGCGTAGGACTCAACCCCACCTACAATGAGCAGTTCTTC. This gives the protein CASSVGLNPTYNEQFF.

Of note for this clone: Other DNA variants within this sample encode the same CDR3. The rearrangement joins TRBV2 to TRBJ1-5; TRBD1 might be the D (6 bases). CDR3 length: 14 amino acids. The V end was cut by 6 bases, the J end by 0 bases, with 9 bases between. The germline V gene has CDR1 SNHLY and CDR2 FYNNEI. CDR3: CASSGQNSNQPQHF. CDR3 DNA: TGTGCCAGCAGCGGACAGAATAGCAATCAGCCCCAGCATTTT.

J is TRBJ1-2 and V is TRBV7-2; D gene unclear. The CDR3 has 13 amino acids. Trimming took off 1 base at V and 4 bases at J, with 7 bases between the two ends. The germline V gene encodes CDR1 SGHTA and CDR2 FQGNSA. As DNA, the CDR3 is TGTGCCAGCAGCTTAGAGGCAGTCTATGGCTACACCTTC. Amino acid sequence: CASSLEAVYGYTF.

This rearrangement joins TRBV5-1 to TRBJ2-7; 7 bases align to TRBD1. Germline CDR1 SGHRS, CDR2 YFSETQ. There are 17 residues in the CDR3. J gave up 0 bases and V 0 bases, and 9 bases lay outside the gene matches. In nucleotides, the CDR3 is TGCGCCAGCAGCTTGGATAAAGACAGGGAAAGCTCCTACGAGCAGTACTTC. This codes for CASSLDKDRESSYEQYF.

This rearrangement joins TRBV7-3 to TRBJ1-2; perhaps TRBD1 as D (5 bases). Trimming pared 3 bases from V and 4 bases from J, leaving 6 bases between. The CDR3 has 12 residues. Germline lookup yields CDR1 SGHTA and CDR2 FQGTGA. CDR3 loop: CASSFQGYGYTF. In DNA, the CDR3 is TGTGCCAGCAGCTTCCAGGGCTATGGCTACACCTTC.

The chain is built from TRBV19 and TRBJ2-1; TRBD2 agrees at 10 bases. The CDR3 consists of 16 residues. With V trimmed by 3 bases and J by 2 bases, 4 bases remained unmatched. Germline values: CDR1 LNHDA, CDR2 SQIVND (reference sequence). This CDR3 reads CASSISSGRTYNEQFF. As DNA, the CDR3 is TGTGCCAGTAGTATTTCTAGCGGGAGAACCTACAATGAGCAGTTCTTC.

The chain links TRBV2 to TRBJ2-5; no clear D. The DNA end favors TRBJ2-7, so the J call may be wrong. The CDR3 runs to 12 residues. Germline V gene data show CDR1 as SNHLY and CDR2 as FYNNEI. CDR3 nucleotide sequence: TGTGCCAGCCACCTCTCGGGTTACGAGCAGTACTTC. Translated, it gives CASHLSGYEQYF.

The rearrangement uses TRBV10-3 and TRBJ2-3; 10 bases line up with TRBD2. V was pared by 6 bases and J by 7 bases, with 10 bases of the junction left unmatched. Germline values: CDR1 ENHRY, CDR2 SYGVKD. The CDR3 length is 15 residues. In DNA, the CDR3 is TGTGCCATCAGGTCGGGAGCGGGAGGGCCGAATACGCAGTATTTT. This encodes CAIRSGAGGPNTQYF.

This clone was observed once. This same CDR3 is encoded by further DNA sequences in the sample. This rearrangement joins TRBV28 to TRBJ2-5; D remains ambiguous. Trimming pared 6 bases from V and 2 bases from J, leaving 4 bases between. Germline V CDR1 and CDR2: MDHEN, SYDVKM. This CDR3 contains 11 residues. CDR3 residues: CASRLQETQYF. In nucleotides, the CDR3 is TGTGCCAGCAGGCTGCAAGAGACCCAGTACTTC.

The CDR3 protein is CASSLGLAGEEQYF. The CDR3 bases are TGTGCCAGCAGCTTGGGGCTAGCGGGAGAAGAGCAGTACTTC. V gene TRBV5-4 combines with J gene TRBJ2-7; 10 nucleotides align to TRBD2. The CDR3 totals 14 residues. From germline, CDR1 is SGHNT and CDR2 YYREEE (reference sequence). Trimming removed 0 bases from V and 7 bases from J; junction bases left unmatched: 4.

V and J are TRBV6-1 and TRBJ1-5; no firm D call. With 2 bases removed from V and 7 bases from J, the gap between germline ends came to 12 bases. The germline gives CDR1 MNHNS, CDR2 SASEGT. The length of the CDR3 is 14 residues. CDR3 bases: TGTGCCAGCAGTGAAAGGTCCCTAGGGCAGCCCCAGCATTTT. Translated: CASSERSLGQPQHF.

Written as DNA, the CDR3 is TGTGCCAGCAGTCCCTCCTACGGGGCCCCTGGCTACACCTTC. This codes for CASSPSYGAPGYTF. The chain joins TRBV28 to TRBJ1-2; D might be TRBD1 (5 bases). Between the trimmed V and J ends, which lost 5 bases and 7 bases, there was a span of 17 bases. Germline CDR1 reads MDHEN; CDR2 reads SYDVKM. This CDR3 comprises 14 residues.

This sequence joins TRBV28 and TRBJ2-1; D is possibly TRBD1 (6 bases). Germline lookup yields CDR1 MDHEN and CDR2 SYDVKM. V lost 5 bases, J lost 12 bases, and 14 bases lay in between. This CDR3 has 12 residues. CDR3 in DNA: TGTGCCAGCAGTAGCAGGGGTTGGCGGCAGTTCTTC. Translation gives CASSSRGWRQFF.

The chain combines TRBV5-1 with TRBJ2-7; D ambiguous. CDR1 and CDR2 from the germline V gene are SGHRS and YFSETQ. The germline V and J ends were trimmed by 4 bases and 1 base, with 9 bases remaining between them. CDR3 length: 13 residues. The CDR3 region is CASSVPASYEQYF. The CDR3 DNA follows: TGCGCCAGCAGCGTCCCGGCGTCCTACGAGCAGTACTTC.

This chain links TRBV7-2 with TRBJ1-1; tentative D call: TRBD1 (6 bases). Germline V gene data show CDR1 as SGHTA and CDR2 as FQGNSA. The CDR3 covers 15 residues. Deletions cut 4 bases from V and 4 bases from J, with 16 bases between. The CDR3 DNA reads as TGTGCCAGCAGCTCCTCCCCCGGGGGCCCCACTGAAGCTTTCTTT. Its translation is CASSSSPGGPTEAFF.

The rearrangement links TRBV10-3 to TRBJ2-5, with 8 bases that match TRBD1. With V trimmed by 3 bases and J by 1 base, 4 bases remained unmatched. The CDR3 covers 15 residues. CDR1 is ENHRY and CDR2 is SYGVKD in the germline V gene. This CDR3 is CAISEGQGGQETQYF. The CDR3 nucleotides are TGTGCCATCAGTGAAGGACAGGGTGGCCAAGAGACCCAGTACTTC.

The V gene is TRBV7-2, the J gene TRBJ2-7; D is uncertain. V was clipped by 3 bases and J by 3 bases, with 9 bases between them. The length of the CDR3 is 13 residues. Germline V CDR1 and CDR2: SGHTA, FQGNSA. The CDR3 loop is CASSFMRSYEQYF. For the CDR3, the DNA is TGTGCCAGCAGCTTTATGCGGAGCTACGAGCAGTACTTC.

Comments on this clone: The sample contains more than one DNA sequence encoding this CDR3. The chain couples TRBV11-2 to TRBJ1-3; 7 bases align to TRBD1. Germline CDR1 and CDR2: SGHAT and FQNNGV. CDR3 size: 13 residues. V lost 6 bases and J lost 3; bases outside the gene matches: 2. The CDR3 is CASRRDSGNTIYF. The CDR3 DNA sequence: TGTGCCAGCAGAAGGGACAGTGGAAACACCATATATTTT.

V gene TRBV6-5 combines with J gene TRBJ1-2; D gene unclear. CDR1 and CDR2 (germline): MNHEY, SVGAGI. The CDR3 length is 14 residues. The ends were cut back, 10 bases at V and 6 bases at J, with 21 bases in the middle. CDR3 amino acids: CATHSIGEVDGYTF. The CDR3 coding sequence is TGTGCCACTCACTCCATTGGGGAAGTGGATGGCTACACCTTC.

This chain uses TRBV18 with TRBJ2-1; D is possibly TRBD2 (6 bases). The CDR3 is made up of 14 amino acids. Looked up from germline, CDR1 is KGHSH and CDR2 is LQKENI. Trimming removed 6 bases from V and 5 bases from J, with 14 bases in between. The CDR3 spells CASSRGGVDNEQFF. Here the CDR3 DNA reads TGTGCCAGCTCCCGCGGAGGGGTGGACAATGAGCAGTTCTTC. The variable domain in full, with the rest retrieved from reference TRBV18 and TRBJ2-1, is NAGVMQNPRHLVRRRGQEARLRCSPMKGHSHVYWYRQLPEEGLKFMVYLQKENIIDESGMPKERFSAEFPKEGPSILRIQQVVRGDSAAYFCASSRGGVDNEQFFGPGTRLTVL.

The rearrangement joins TRBV18 to TRBJ2-1; no firm D call. CDR3 length: 12 residues. The germline V gene encodes CDR1 KGHSH and CDR2 LQKENI. Trimming stripped 5 bases from V and 7 bases from J, with 9 bases between. In DNA, the CDR3 is TGTGCCAGCTCAATTATCCAGAATGAGCAGTTCTTC. It translates to CASSIIQNEQFF.

The chain joins TRBV6-1 to TRBJ2-1, with unresolved D. Between the trimmed V and J ends, which lost 2 bases and 14 bases, there was a span of 16 bases. Germline V lookup: CDR1 MNHNS, CDR2 SASEGT. The length of the CDR3 is 13 residues. CDR3 in amino acids: CASSEIKMDREFF. CDR3 in DNA: TGTGCCAGCAGTGAAATAAAAATGGATAGGGAGTTCTTC.

CDR3 sequence reads: CASSGPIGELFF. The CDR3, as DNA: TGTGCCAGCAGCGGCCCGATCGGGGAGCTGTTTTTT. The rearrangement uses TRBV9 and TRBJ2-2; D remains unclear. In germline, CDR1 is SGDLS, CDR2 YYNGEE. V lost 3 bases and J lost 7, with 7 bases in between. CDR3 length equals 12 residues.

The chain links TRBV6-1 to TRBJ1-1; the D gene is possibly TRBD1 (5 bases). V shed 7 bases and J shed 4 bases, with 16 bases lying between them. CDR3 size: 14 residues. Per germline, CDR1 MNHNS and CDR2 SASEGT. This chain's CDR3 is CASTEGSAGTEAFF. CDR3 bases: TGTGCCAGCACCGAGGGGAGTGCGGGCACTGAAGCTTTCTTT.

The gene calls are TRBV5-1 and TRBJ1-5; D possibly corresponds to TRBD1 (5 bases). This CDR3 has 14 amino acids. The germline V and J ends were trimmed by 4 bases and 9 bases, with 17 bases remaining between them. Germline V gene sequence: CDR1 SGHRS, CDR2 YFSETQ. The CDR3 here is CASSIDSKHPPQHF. For the CDR3, the DNA is TGCGCCAGCAGCATCGACAGTAAGCATCCGCCCCAGCATTTT.

The chain joins TRBV29-1 to TRBJ2-1; 9 bases are a match to TRBD2. In germline, CDR1 is SQVTM, CDR2 ANQGSEA. The CDR3 consists of 16 residues. V lost 1 base and J lost 4; bases outside the gene matches: 8. The CDR3, as DNA: TGCAGCGTTGAAGTCGCGGGAGGGAGGAATTACAATGAGCAGTTCTTC. As protein: CSVEVAGGRNYNEQFF.

V and J are TRBV7-9 and TRBJ2-7; possibly TRBD2 for D (7 bases). V shed 3 bases and J shed 0 bases, with 15 bases lying between them. Germline V lookup: CDR1 SEHNR, CDR2 FQNEAQ (reference sequence). The CDR3 has 16 residues. The CDR3 bases are TGTGCCAGCAGCTTGCCCGGGGGGCCCTCCTCCTACGAGCAGTACTTC. Translating gives CASSLPGGPSSYEQYF.

Notes on this clone: In the same sample, other DNA sequences code for this CDR3. The genes are TRBV5-1 and TRBJ2-7; tentatively, D is TRBD1 or TRBD2 (5 bases each). This CDR3 comprises 14 residues. V was cut by 0 bases and J by 0 bases, with 7 bases left in between. Germline V lookup: CDR1 SGHRS, CDR2 YFSETQ. DNA of the CDR3: TGCGCCAGCAGCTTGGAGGGACCCTCCTACGAGCAGTACTTC. This gives the protein CASSLEGPSYEQYF.

The chain combines TRBV7-2 with TRBJ1-6; a weak D match, TRBD1 (5 bases). CDR3 size: 14 residues. Germline loops: CDR1 SGHTA, CDR2 FQGNSA. V dropped 5 bases and J dropped 6 bases, with 11 bases sitting between them. The CDR3 loop is CASSPRGTNSPLHF. CDR3 sequence (DNA): TGTGCCAGCAGCCCGCGGGGCACTAATTCACCCCTCCACTTT.